This T cell receptor (beta chain) was identified in a study of response to subunit inactivated influenza vaccine. The V and J ends lost 8 bases and 5 bases, in that order; junction bases with no gene match: 16. The CDR3 is 16 amino acids. Germline CDR1 and CDR2: KGHSH and LQKENI. With regard to this clonotype: The target antigen is unknown.

Regarding the study as a whole: Authors proposed each seasonal influenza vaccination draws in few new T cells.

Using its own MiXCR run on the RT-PCR reads, TCRdb lists one record per CDR3 protein. The sample shows more than 500,000 distinct CDR3 sequences, approximately 10% of them seen only once. The same specimen was also included in a second study, on T cells expressing NK-cell markers. In that study: Making the TCR beta cDNA relied on 5'RACE template switching with UMIs. Among CD8+ T cells from over 5 donors, dominant NKG2C+ clonotypes accounted for about 1.0-7.5%. Researchers report these clonotypes also headed the CD3+CD56-NKG2C+ fraction in a few donors. Clarity on HCMV specificity was lacking for the expanded NKG2C+ T cell clones.

This clonotype originated in a man in his fifties or sixties who received an inactivated influenza vaccine. The chain carries TRBV18 and TRBJ2-5; 8 bases map to TRBD2. Sequenced material: PBMCs from blood, taken on the day of vaccination. This chain's CDR3 is CASAYSWAGGLETQYF. CDR3 bases: TGTGCCAGCGCTTATTCCTGGGCGGGAGGATTGGAGACCCAGTACTTC. The complete variable domain, with remaining parts taken from reference TRBV18 and TRBJ2-5, reads NAGVMQNPRHLVRRRGQEARLRCSPMKGHSHVYWYRQLPEEGLKFMVYLQKENIIDESGMPKERFSAEFPKEGPSILRIQQVVRGDSAAYFCASAYSWAGGLETQYFGPGTRLLVL.